Detailed here is one T cell receptor beta chain. This sample stems from a study of T cells in Graves' hyperthyroidism and ophthalmopathy. Amplification yielded TCR beta CDR3 regions, with RNA transcripts as the source. TCR CDR3 underwent first-round RT-PCR with the HTBI primer set. TCRdb ran MiXCR on the multiplex PCR reads and lists one entry per CDR3 protein. The sample gives 500,000 to 700,000 distinct CDR3 sequences, 16% of which show up once; approximately 20% is in the top ten. Hyperthyroidism was newly diagnosed in patients aged 18 to 65 (duration under 2 months). Sequencing was carried out using blood. The sequence came from a woman aged 18-29 years with Graves' hyperthyroidism.

CDR3 amino acids: CASSLDPGGRYEQYF. CDR3 DNA: TGCGCCAGCAGCCTCGACCCTGGCGGAAGATACGAGCAGTACTTC. This chain connects TRBV4-1 to TRBJ2-7; D is uncertain. Trimming stripped 4 bases from V and 4 bases from J, with 17 bases between. The length of the CDR3 is 15 residues. Germline CDR1 is MGHRA and CDR2 is YSYEKL.